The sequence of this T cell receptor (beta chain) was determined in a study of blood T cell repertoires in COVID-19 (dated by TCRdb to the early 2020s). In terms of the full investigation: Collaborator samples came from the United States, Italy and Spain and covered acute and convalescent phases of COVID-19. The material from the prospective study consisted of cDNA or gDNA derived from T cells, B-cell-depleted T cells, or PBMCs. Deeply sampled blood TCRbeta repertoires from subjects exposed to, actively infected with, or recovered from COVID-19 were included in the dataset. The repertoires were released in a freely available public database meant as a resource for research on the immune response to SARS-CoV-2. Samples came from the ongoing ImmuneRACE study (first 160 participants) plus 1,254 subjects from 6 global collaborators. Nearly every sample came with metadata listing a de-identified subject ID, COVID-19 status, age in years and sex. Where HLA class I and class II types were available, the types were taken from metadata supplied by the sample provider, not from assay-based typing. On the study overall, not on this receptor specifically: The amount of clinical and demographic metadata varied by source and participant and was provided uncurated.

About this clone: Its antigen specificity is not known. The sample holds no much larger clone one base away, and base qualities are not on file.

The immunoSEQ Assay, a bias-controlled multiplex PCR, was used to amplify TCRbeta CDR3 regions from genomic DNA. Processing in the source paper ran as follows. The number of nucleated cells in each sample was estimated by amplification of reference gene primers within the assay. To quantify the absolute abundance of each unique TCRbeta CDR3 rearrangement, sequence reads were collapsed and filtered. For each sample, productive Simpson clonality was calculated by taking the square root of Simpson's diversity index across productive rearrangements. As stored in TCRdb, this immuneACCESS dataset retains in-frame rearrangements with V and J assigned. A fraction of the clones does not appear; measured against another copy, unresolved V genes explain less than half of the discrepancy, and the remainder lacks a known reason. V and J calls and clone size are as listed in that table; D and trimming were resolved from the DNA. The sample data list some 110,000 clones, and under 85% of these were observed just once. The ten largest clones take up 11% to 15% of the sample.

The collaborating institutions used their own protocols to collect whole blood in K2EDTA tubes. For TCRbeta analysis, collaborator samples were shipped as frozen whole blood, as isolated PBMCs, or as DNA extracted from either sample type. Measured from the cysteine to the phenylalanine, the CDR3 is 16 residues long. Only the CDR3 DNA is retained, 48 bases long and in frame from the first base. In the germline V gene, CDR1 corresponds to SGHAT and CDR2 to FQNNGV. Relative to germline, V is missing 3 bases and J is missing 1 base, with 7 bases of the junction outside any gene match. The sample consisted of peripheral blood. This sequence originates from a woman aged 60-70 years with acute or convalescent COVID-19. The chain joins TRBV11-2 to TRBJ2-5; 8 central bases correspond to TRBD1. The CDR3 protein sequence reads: CASSLNRGNTQETQYF. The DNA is TGTGCCAGCAGCTTGAACAGGGGGAACACCCAAGAGACCCAGTACTTC.